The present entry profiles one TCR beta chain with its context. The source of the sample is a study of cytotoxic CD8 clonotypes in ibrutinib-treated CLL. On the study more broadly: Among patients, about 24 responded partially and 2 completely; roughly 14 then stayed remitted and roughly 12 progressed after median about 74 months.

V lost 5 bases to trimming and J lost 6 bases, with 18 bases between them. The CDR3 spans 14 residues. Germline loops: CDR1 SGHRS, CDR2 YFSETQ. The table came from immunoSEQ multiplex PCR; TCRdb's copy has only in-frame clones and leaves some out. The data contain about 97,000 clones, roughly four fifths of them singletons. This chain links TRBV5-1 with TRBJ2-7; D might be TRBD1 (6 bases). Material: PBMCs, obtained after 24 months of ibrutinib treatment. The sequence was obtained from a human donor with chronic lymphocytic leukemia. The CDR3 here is CASSGGQNYGEQYF. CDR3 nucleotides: TGCGCCAGCAGTGGAGGACAGAACTACGGCGAGCAGTACTTC.